The rows below give T cell receptor beta chains drawn from one sample of a study of shared clonotypes between healthy human individuals. The data were produced by immunoSEQ multiplex PCR, yet TCRdb's version contains in-frame clones alone and is incomplete. This table has about 2.1 million clones, approximately 92% appearing once. The sequenced material came from naive CD8+ T cells from PBMCs. Receptor source: a man younger than 35 in good health. Some clones in this sample may be carry-over from other donors' samples. CDR3s include the opening cysteine and the closing phenylalanine or tryptophan. The D gene is left open where the match is weak. Not every row has a clone size; where given, it reads once, few, many or a size class.

CDR3: CASSFSPSGSYNEQFF
DNA: TGTGCCAGCAGCTTTTCCCCTAGCGGTTCCTACAATGAGCAGTTCTTC
D: TRBD2
J: TRBJ2-1
V: TRBV7-9
size: -

CDR3: CASSPIEISGQGEHEQFF
DNA: TGTGCCAGCAGTCCTATAGAGATATCGGGACAGGGGGAGCATGAGCAGTTCTTC
D: TRBD1
J: TRBJ2-1
V: TRBV27
size: -

CDR3: CASSGTEGLDYGYTF
DNA: TGTGCCAGCAGTGGGACAGAGGGTCTGGACTATGGCTACACCTTC
D: -
J: TRBJ1-2
V: TRBV2
size: -

CDR3: CASSPWTASYEQYF
DNA: TGTGCCAGCAGTCCCTGGACAGCTTCCTACGAGCAGTACTTC
D: -
J: TRBJ2-7
V: TRBV6-5
size: few

CDR3: CASSPGQGPETQYF
DNA: TGTGCCAGCAGTCCCGGACAGGGCCCAGAGACCCAGTACTTC
D: TRBD1
J: TRBJ2-5
V: TRBV27
size: -

CDR3: CASSQVAGVAHEQYF
DNA: TGCGCCAGCAGCCAAGTTGCGGGAGTGGCCCACGAGCAGTACTTC
D: TRBD2
J: TRBJ2-7
V: TRBV4-3
size: -

CDR3: CSVEPQGPQEYF
DNA: TGCAGCGTGGAACCACAGGGCCCCCAGGAGTATTTT
D: -
J: TRBJ2-3
V: TRBV29-1
size: once

CDR3: CASSRQGPGETQYF
DNA: TGTGCCAGTTCGCGACAGGGGCCAGGGGAGACCCAGTACTTC
D: TRBD1
J: TRBJ2-5
V: TRBV27
size: -

CDR3: CASSPVTKPNEQFF
DNA: TGCGCCAGCAGCCCCGTTACTAAGCCCAATGAGCAGTTCTTC
D: -
J: TRBJ2-1
V: TRBV5-1
size: -

CDR3: CASSVEVTGQGYGYTF
DNA: TGTGCCAGCAGCGTAGAAGTAACAGGCCAGGGCTATGGCTACACCTTC
D: -
J: TRBJ1-2
V: TRBV9
size: -

CDR3: CASSFRDSNTGELFF
DNA: TGTGCCAGCAGTTTCCGGGACTCTAACACCGGGGAGCTGTTTTTT
D: -
J: TRBJ2-2
V: TRBV27
size: -

CDR3: CASSKGQDEWHTEAFF
DNA: TGTGCCAGCAGCAAAGGACAGGACGAGTGGCACACTGAAGCTTTCTTT
D: TRBD1
J: TRBJ1-1
V: TRBV28
size: few

CDR3: CASSGASGGYEQYF
DNA: TGTGCCAGCAGTGGGGCTAGCGGGGGCTACGAGCAGTACTTC
D: TRBD2
J: TRBJ2-7
V: TRBV27
size: -

CDR3: CASSPTPGAGWEQYF
DNA: TGTGCCAGCAGTCCCACTCCGGGGGCCGGGTGGGAGCAGTACTTC
D: -
J: TRBJ2-7
V: TRBV27
size: -

CDR3: CASSYSGEGHFNEQFF
DNA: TGTGCCAGCAGTTACTCAGGGGAGGGCCATTTCAATGAGCAGTTCTTC
D: TRBD2
J: TRBJ2-1
V: TRBV6-5
size: -

CDR3: CASSLGPGASNQPQHF
DNA: TGTGCCAGCAGTTTAGGTCCAGGAGCAAGCAATCAGCCCCAGCATTTT
D: -
J: TRBJ1-5
V: TRBV27
size: -

CDR3: CASSESGFGYQLTDEQYF
DNA: TGTGCCAGCAGTGAAAGCGGGTTCGGGTACCAGCTAACCGACGAGCAGTACTTC
D: -
J: TRBJ2-7
V: TRBV6-1
size: once

CDR3: CASSLGVSNTGELFF
DNA: TGTGCCAGCAGCTTAGGGGTATCGAACACCGGGGAGCTGTTTTTT
D: -
J: TRBJ2-2
V: TRBV11-3
size: -

CDR3: CASSWRTGGNQPQHF
DNA: TGTGCCAGCAGCTGGAGGACAGGAGGCAATCAGCCCCAGCATTTT
D: TRBD1
J: TRBJ1-5
V: TRBV5-5
size: -

CDR3: CASSFLAIQARAFF
DNA: TGTGCCAGCAGCTTCCTCGCAATTCAGGCAAGAGCTTTCTTT
D: -
J: TRBJ1-1
V: TRBV11-2
size: -

CDR3: CARVDRPPSYEQYF
DNA: TGTGCCAGGGTGGACAGGCCCCCCTCCTACGAGCAGTACTTC
D: TRBD1
J: TRBJ2-7
V: TRBV19
size: -

CDR3: CASSPGTPTPGATDTQYF
DNA: TGTGCCAGCTCACCAGGGACCCCCACCCCGGGGGCCACAGATACGCAGTATTTT
D: -
J: TRBJ2-3
V: TRBV18
size: -

CDR3: CAWSEVAASTDTQYF
DNA: TGTGCCTGGAGTGAAGTAGCGGCAAGCACAGATACGCAGTATTTT
D: -
J: TRBJ2-3
V: TRBV30
size: -

CDR3: CASSAPIDPPGPQHF
DNA: TGTGCCAGCAGCGCACCCATAGACCCTCCTGGGCCCCAGCATTTT
D: -
J: TRBJ1-5
V: TRBV7-9
size: few

CDR3: CASYGTQGPTDTQYF
DNA: TGTGCCAGCTATGGGACCCAGGGCCCGACAGATACGCAGTATTTT
D: -
J: TRBJ2-3
V: TRBV6-1
size: -

CDR3: CASTTWGTEAFF
DNA: TGTGCCAGCACAACATGGGGCACTGAAGCTTTCTTT
D: -
J: TRBJ1-1
V: TRBV2
size: -

CDR3: CASRSLAGLSNEQFF
DNA: TGTGCCAGCAGGTCACTAGCGGGGCTTAGCAATGAGCAGTTCTTC
D: TRBD2
J: TRBJ2-1
V: TRBV27
size: -

CDR3: CASSFFTGTDFSGANVLTF
DNA: TGTGCCAGCAGTTTTTTCACCGGGACAGACTTCTCTGGGGCCAACGTCCTGACTTTC
D: TRBD1
J: TRBJ2-6
V: TRBV27
size: -

CDR3: CASVAAARNEKLFF
DNA: TGTGCCAGCGTTGCGGCAGCGAGAAATGAAAAACTGTTTTTT
D: -
J: TRBJ1-4
V: TRBV2
size: -

CDR3: CASSITQGAYNEQFF
DNA: TGTGCCAGTAGTATTACACAGGGAGCCTACAATGAGCAGTTCTTC
D: -
J: TRBJ2-1
V: TRBV19
size: -

CDR3: CASSTRDFNQPQHF
DNA: TGTGCCAGTAGCACCCGGGACTTCAATCAGCCCCAGCATTTT
D: -
J: TRBJ1-5
V: TRBV19
size: -

CDR3: CASSLFPTIHNRGIILPDTQYF
DNA: TGCGCCAGCAGCTTGTTTCCTACCATCCACAACAGGGGGATAATCCTCCCAGATACGCAGTATTTT
D: TRBD1
J: TRBJ2-3
V: TRBV5-1
size: once

CDR3: CASSLRDIPREQYF
DNA: TGTGCCAGCAGCCTCCGGGACATTCCCAGAGAGCAGTACTTC
D: -
J: TRBJ2-7
V: TRBV16
size: -

CDR3: CASSIRGTKGNTEAFF
DNA: TGTGCCAGTAGTATTAGGGGAACCAAGGGGAACACTGAAGCTTTCTTT
D: -
J: TRBJ1-1
V: TRBV19
size: -

CDR3: CASSLSGGIISYEQYF
DNA: TGTGCCAGCAGTTTATCGGGCGGAATTATCTCCTACGAGCAGTACTTC
D: -
J: TRBJ2-7
V: TRBV27
size: -

CDR3: CASKSLVTGGPYEQYF
DNA: TGTGCCAGCAAATCCCTAGTGACTGGCGGTCCCTACGAGCAGTACTTC
D: -
J: TRBJ2-7
V: TRBV28
size: -

CDR3: CASSSPGADEQYF
DNA: TGTGCCAGCAGCTCGCCCGGGGCAGACGAGCAGTACTTC
D: -
J: TRBJ2-7
V: TRBV7-9
size: -

CDR3: CATSRVRVHGANEKLFF
DNA: TGTGCCACCAGCAGAGTCCGGGTCCACGGGGCCAATGAAAAACTGTTTTTT
D: -
J: TRBJ1-4
V: TRBV15
size: -

CDR3: CAISESTGRVSYEQYF
DNA: TGTGCCATCAGTGAGTCGACGGGCAGGGTCTCCTACGAGCAGTACTTC
D: -
J: TRBJ2-7
V: TRBV10-3
size: -

CDR3: CASRTRRGTGQETQYF
DNA: TGTGCCAGCAGAACACGTCGTGGGACCGGCCAAGAGACCCAGTACTTC
D: -
J: TRBJ2-5
V: TRBV7-9
size: -

CDR3: CASSLHRQGAGQPQHF
DNA: TGTGCCAGCAGTCTCCACCGACAGGGGGCGGGTCAGCCCCAGCATTTT
D: TRBD1
J: TRBJ1-5
V: TRBV27
size: -

CDR3: CASSLTQGGAEAFF
DNA: TGTGCCAGCAGCTTAACCCAGGGAGGGGCTGAAGCTTTCTTT
D: -
J: TRBJ1-1
V: TRBV7-6
size: -

CDR3: CASSLGRGTEAFF
DNA: TGTGCCAGCAGTTTGGGACGCGGCACTGAAGCTTTCTTT
D: -
J: TRBJ1-1
V: TRBV28
size: -

CDR3: CASSSSPGGASVLTF
DNA: TGTGCCAGCAGTTCGTCGCCTGGGGGGGCTTCCGTCCTGACTTTC
D: -
J: TRBJ2-6
V: TRBV27
size: -

CDR3: CAISGVRRIDYGYTF
DNA: TGTGCCATCAGTGGGGTTAGGCGGATTGACTATGGCTACACCTTC
D: -
J: TRBJ1-2
V: TRBV10-3
size: -

CDR3: CASSSAGPYEQYF
DNA: TGTGCCAGCAGTTCGGCTGGTCCCTACGAGCAGTACTTC
D: -
J: TRBJ2-7
V: TRBV27
size: -

CDR3: CASSLSGASSYNEQFF
DNA: TGTGCCAGCAGCCTTAGCGGGGCTAGCTCCTACAATGAGCAGTTCTTC
D: TRBD2
J: TRBJ2-1
V: TRBV9
size: -

CDR3: CASSPTVYVIYEQYF
DNA: TGTGCCAGCAGCCCTACAGTTTATGTCATCTACGAGCAGTACTTC
D: -
J: TRBJ2-7
V: TRBV6-5
size: once